These T cell receptor gamma chains were read from a single sample in a study of gammadelta T cells in human blood. TCRdb redid the clone calls on the RT-PCR reads with CATT. This repertoire includes some 84 gamma-chain clones. Sequenced sample: Vgamma9Vdelta2 gamma-delta T cells from adult blood. Every receptor here comes from a human donor. The CDR3 runs from the conserved cysteine through the conserved F or W. Clone size, where shown, is once, few, many, or a class for clones that have expanded.

clone size: hyperexpanded; V gene: TRGV9; J gene: TRGJP; CDR3 DNA: TGTGCCTTGTGGGAGGTGGAGTCAGAGTTGGGCAAAAAAATCAAGGTATTT; CDR3 protein: CALWEVESELGKKIKVF
clone size: -; V gene: TRGV10; J gene: TRGJP1; CDR3 DNA: TGTGCTGCGTGGGACCCTAATGGCAAAACACTGGTTGGTTCAGAAAACACTGGTTGGTTCAAGATATTT; CDR3 protein: CAAWDPNGKTLVGSENTGWFKIF
clone size: hyperexpanded; V gene: TRGV9; J gene: TRGJP1; CDR3 DNA: TGTGCCTTGTGGATAAATACCACTGGTTGGTTCAAGATATTT; CDR3 protein: CALWINTTGWFKIF
clone size: hyperexpanded; V gene: TRGV9; J gene: TRGJP; CDR3 DNA: TGTGCCTTGTGGGAGGTGCAAGCGAAAGAGTTGGGCAAAAAAATCAAGGTATTT; CDR3 protein: CALWEVQAKELGKKIKVF
clone size: hyperexpanded; V gene: TRGV9; J gene: TRGJP; CDR3 DNA: TGTGCCTTGTGGGAGCCGGTGGAGTTGGGCAAAAAAATCAAGGTATTT; CDR3 protein: CALWEPVELGKKIKVF
clone size: large; V gene: TRGV9; J gene: TRGJP; CDR3 DNA: TGTGCCTTGTGGGAGGTGCCGGAGGAGTTGGGCAAAAAAATCAAGGTATTT; CDR3 protein: CALWEVPEELGKKIKVF
clone size: hyperexpanded; V gene: TRGV9; J gene: TRGJP; CDR3 DNA: TGTGCCTTGTGGGAGGTTCCCGACGAGTTGGGCAAAAAAATCAAGGTATTT; CDR3 protein: CALWEVPDELGKKIKVF
clone size: -; V gene: TRGV10; J gene: TRGJ1/TRGJ2; CDR3 DNA: TGTGCTGCGTGGGATCTTTTCGCTTGTTATAAGAAACTCTTT; CDR3 protein: CAAWDLFACYKKLF
clone size: hyperexpanded; V gene: TRGV10; J gene: TRGJ1/TRGJ2; CDR3 DNA: TGTGCTGGTTCCATGAGGTACAGGAAGAAACTCTTT; CDR3 protein: CAGSMRYRKKLF
clone size: -; V gene: TRGV9; J gene: TRGJP; CDR3 DNA: TGTGCCTTGTGGGAGTCCCGAGGGGAGTTGGGCAAAAAAATCAAGGTATTT; CDR3 protein: CALWESRGELGKKIKVF
clone size: -; V gene: TRGV9; J gene: TRGJP1; CDR3 DNA: TGTGCCTTGTGGGAGGTGACTGGTTGGTTCAAGATATTT; CDR3 protein: CALWEVTGWFKIF
clone size: hyperexpanded; V gene: TRGV9; J gene: TRGJP; CDR3 DNA: TGTGCCTTGTGGGAGGTGTTAGAGTTGGGCAAAAAAATCAAGGTATTT; CDR3 protein: CALWEVLELGKKIKVF
clone size: large; V gene: TRGV9; J gene: TRGJP; CDR3 DNA: TGTGCCTTGTGGGAGGTGCTCATTCAAGAGTTGGGCAAAAAAATCAAGGTATTT; CDR3 protein: CALWEVLIQELGKKIKVF
clone size: once; V gene: TRGV10; J gene: TRGJP1; CDR3 DNA: TGTGCTGCGTGGGACCCTAATGGCAAAACACTGGTTGATTCAGAAAACACTGGTTGGTTCAAGATATTT; CDR3 protein: CAAWDPNGKTLVDSENTGWFKIF
clone size: large; V gene: TRGV9; J gene: TRGJP; CDR3 DNA: TGTGCCTTGTGGGAACTTCAAGAGTTGGGCAAAAAAATCAAGGTATTT; CDR3 protein: CALWELQELGKKIKVF
clone size: hyperexpanded; V gene: TRGV9; J gene: TRGJP; CDR3 DNA: TGTGCCTTGTGGGAGGTGCAGGCAGAGTTGGGCAAAAAAATCAAGGTATTT; CDR3 protein: CALWEVQAELGKKIKVF
clone size: few; V gene: TRGV10; J gene: TRGJ1/TRGJ2; CDR3 DNA: TGTGCTGCGTGGGATTTTGGAGGGTATTATAAGAAACTCTTT; CDR3 protein: CAAWDFGGYYKKLF
clone size: -; V gene: TRGV10; J gene: TRGJP2; CDR3 DNA: TGTGCTGCGTGGGATTATGGGAGTGATTGGATCAAGACGTTT; CDR3 protein: CAAWDYGSDWIKTF
clone size: hyperexpanded; V gene: TRGV11; J gene: TRGJP1; CDR3 DNA: -; CDR3 protein: CTTVPAGLGTTGWFKIF
clone size: hyperexpanded; V gene: TRGV9; J gene: TRGJP; CDR3 DNA: TGTGCCTTGTGGGAGGTTAAAGAGTTGGGCAAAAAAATCAAGGTATTT; CDR3 protein: CALWEVKELGKKIKVF
clone size: once; V gene: TRGV4; J gene: TRGJ1/TRGJ2; CDR3 DNA: TGTGCCACCTGGGATGGGCCATCTTATAAGAAACTCTTT; CDR3 protein: CATWDGPSYKKLF
clone size: -; V gene: TRGV3; J gene: TRGJP2; CDR3 DNA: TGTGCCACCTGGGACAGAGGTGGTGATTGGATCAAGACGTTT; CDR3 protein: CATWDRGGDWIKTF
clone size: large; V gene: TRGV9; J gene: TRGJP; CDR3 DNA: TGTGCCTTGTGGGAGCCGCAGGAGTTGGGCAAAAAAATCAAGGTATTT; CDR3 protein: CALWEPQELGKKIKVF